This TCR beta chain emerged from a study of neurological immune-mediated disorders. This clonotype came up once. Its antigen is currently unknown. The unsorted libraries originated from 2 million PBMCs that had been stored at -80 C. The cDNA came from 5'RACE with 10-nucleotide random UMIs. A single record per CDR3 protein comes from TCRdb applying MiXCR to the 5' RACE reads. The sample shows tens of thousands of distinct CDR3 sequences, roughly 10% of them seen only once. Overall study findings and caveats: Sharing of CDR3 amino acid sequences among expanded clones across subjects was absent, suggesting private repertoires in all groups. It was HTLV-1-associated myelopathy that showed the most TCR clonal expansion, while multiple sclerosis showed the least, falling below healthy controls.

The germline V gene encodes CDR1 SGHRS and CDR2 YFSETQ. V dropped 5 bases and J dropped 0 bases, with 11 bases sitting between them. The CDR3 sequence is 14 residues long. This chain links TRBV5-1 with TRBJ1-1; D is unresolved. The clonotype comes from a man between 45 and 60 years old in good health. Sequenced material: PBMCs. CDR3 DNA: TGCGCCAGCAGACCCACATATCTGAACACTGAAGCTTTCTTT. Translation gives CASRPTYLNTEAFF.